This is a list of T cell receptor beta chains from one sample in a study of Ad26.COV2.S vaccination and SARS-CoV-2 variants. Generated by immunoSEQ multiplex PCR, the TCRdb table keeps only in-frame clones and is missing some. The sample yields more than 300,000 clones, just over 85% seen once. Sequenced here: peripheral blood, sampled in a trial of Ad26.COV2.S vaccine versus placebo. The receptors here all came from a person between 18 and 60 years old who received the Ad26.COV2.S COVID-19 vaccine or a placebo. Both conserved end residues are part of each CDR3. A D gene is named only where the DNA matches it firmly. Only some rows state a clone size, as once, few, many or a class for expanded clones.

clone size: NA; V gene: TRBV6-5; D gene: NA; J gene: TRBJ2-7; CDR3 protein: CASQSNGVPSYEQYF; CDR3 DNA: TGTGCCAGTCAGAGTAATGGGGTCCCCTCCTACGAGCAGTACTTC
clone size: NA; V gene: TRBV6-1; D gene: NA; J gene: TRBJ1-6; CDR3 protein: CASSEFRQPYNSPLHF; CDR3 DNA: TGTGCCAGCAGTGAGTTTAGGCAGCCCTATAATTCACCCCTCCACTTT
clone size: NA; V gene: TRBV12-3/TRBV12-4; D gene: TRBD1; J gene: TRBJ1-2; CDR3 protein: CASRDRVYGYTF; CDR3 DNA: TGTGCCAGCAGGGACAGGGTGTATGGCTACACCTTC
clone size: NA; V gene: TRBV7-9; D gene: TRBD1; J gene: TRBJ1-1; CDR3 protein: CASSLEQGGNTEAFF; CDR3 DNA: TGTGCCAGCAGCTTAGAGCAGGGGGGGAACACTGAAGCTTTCTTT
clone size: once; V gene: TRBV5-4; D gene: NA; J gene: TRBJ2-5; CDR3 protein: CASSNPTETQYF; CDR3 DNA: TGTGCCAGCAGCAATCCTACCGAGACCCAGTACTTC
clone size: NA; V gene: TRBV5-1; D gene: TRBD1; J gene: TRBJ1-2; CDR3 protein: CASSLGGQKGDYGYTF; CDR3 DNA: TGCGCCAGCAGCTTGGGGGGACAGAAAGGGGACTATGGCTACACCTTC
clone size: NA; V gene: TRBV3-1/TRBV3-2; D gene: NA; J gene: TRBJ2-5; CDR3 protein: CASSQRTAQETQYF; CDR3 DNA: TGTGCCAGCAGCCAAAGGACAGCCCAAGAGACCCAGTACTTC
clone size: NA; V gene: TRBV7-2; D gene: TRBD2; J gene: TRBJ2-2; CDR3 protein: CASSLVTSGTGELFF; CDR3 DNA: TGTGCCAGCAGCTTAGTGACTAGCGGAACCGGGGAGCTGTTTTTT
clone size: few; V gene: TRBV6-1; D gene: TRBD1; J gene: TRBJ2-3; CDR3 protein: CASSEGDRGYF; CDR3 DNA: TGTGCCAGCAGTGAAGGGGACAGGGGGTATTTT
clone size: NA; V gene: TRBV7-9; D gene: NA; J gene: TRBJ1-2; CDR3 protein: CASSFRRDTYYGYTF; CDR3 DNA: TGTGCCAGCAGCTTCCGCCGGGACACCTACTATGGCTACACCTTC
clone size: NA; V gene: TRBV3-1/TRBV3-2; D gene: TRBD1; J gene: TRBJ1-2; CDR3 protein: CASSYTGGAEGYTF; CDR3 DNA: TGTGCCAGCAGCTATACAGGGGGCGCGGAAGGCTACACCTTC
clone size: NA; V gene: TRBV19; D gene: NA; J gene: TRBJ1-5; CDR3 protein: CASTPWTDSNQPQHF; CDR3 DNA: TGTGCCAGTACCCCGTGGACAGATAGCAATCAGCCCCAGCATTTT
clone size: many; V gene: TRBV5-1; D gene: TRBD1; J gene: TRBJ1-2; CDR3 protein: CASSFRTGSYGYTF; CDR3 DNA: TGCGCCAGCAGCTTCAGGACAGGGTCCTATGGCTACACCTTC
clone size: NA; V gene: TRBV6-2/TRBV6-3; D gene: NA; J gene: TRBJ1-3; CDR3 protein: CASSYSGGSGNTIYF; CDR3 DNA: TGTGCCAGCAGTTACTCAGGGGGCTCTGGAAACACCATATATTTT
clone size: NA; V gene: TRBV27; D gene: TRBD1; J gene: TRBJ1-4; CDR3 protein: CASSLFGDRANEKLFF; CDR3 DNA: TGTGCCAGCAGTTTGTTCGGCGACAGGGCTAATGAAAAACTGTTTTTT
clone size: once; V gene: TRBV10-1; D gene: TRBD1; J gene: TRBJ2-3; CDR3 protein: CASSEGTGEPLPDTQYF; CDR3 DNA: TGCGCCAGCAGTGAGGGGACAGGCGAACCTTTACCAGATACGCAGTATTTT
clone size: NA; V gene: TRBV18; D gene: TRBD1; J gene: TRBJ2-3; CDR3 protein: CASSLFLGQVGRDTQYF; CDR3 DNA: TGTGCCAGCTCACTTTTCTTGGGACAGGTTGGCAGGGATACGCAGTATTTT
clone size: NA; V gene: TRBV11-2; D gene: NA; J gene: TRBJ1-2; CDR3 protein: CASSSIREFHGYTF; CDR3 DNA: TGTGCCAGCAGCTCAATCAGGGAATTCCATGGCTACACCTTC
clone size: NA; V gene: TRBV5-1; D gene: TRBD2; J gene: TRBJ2-3; CDR3 protein: CASSLGASGGTDTQYF; CDR3 DNA: TGCGCCAGCAGCTTGGGGGCTAGCGGGGGAACAGATACGCAGTATTTT
clone size: NA; V gene: TRBV30; D gene: TRBD1; J gene: TRBJ1-2; CDR3 protein: CAWSERGQDYGYTF; CDR3 DNA: TGTGCCTGGTCAGAAAGGGGGCAGGACTATGGCTACACCTTC
clone size: few; V gene: TRBV11-2; D gene: NA; J gene: TRBJ1-1; CDR3 protein: CASSDPATVNTEAFF; CDR3 DNA: TGTGCCAGCAGTGATCCAGCGACAGTGAACACTGAAGCTTTCTTT
clone size: NA; V gene: TRBV6-5; D gene: NA; J gene: TRBJ1-1; CDR3 protein: CASSSIQGGRAEAFF; CDR3 DNA: TGTGCCAGCAGTTCGATACAGGGCGGGCGGGCTGAAGCTTTCTTT
clone size: NA; V gene: TRBV11-2; D gene: NA; J gene: TRBJ1-4; CDR3 protein: CASRGGKLEKLFF; CDR3 DNA: TGTGCCAGCAGGGGTGGGAAATTGGAAAAACTGTTTTTT
clone size: NA; V gene: TRBV3-1/TRBV3-2; D gene: NA; J gene: TRBJ1-2; CDR3 protein: CASNPRGGGSDYGYTF; CDR3 DNA: TGTGCCAGCAACCCGAGGGGTGGGGGGTCAGACTATGGCTACACCTTC
clone size: NA; V gene: TRBV6-5; D gene: TRBD1; J gene: TRBJ1-6; CDR3 protein: CASSYSRTGVNSPLHF; CDR3 DNA: TGTGCCAGCAGTTACTCCCGAACAGGGGTTAATTCACCCCTCCACTTT
clone size: NA; V gene: TRBV19; D gene: NA; J gene: TRBJ1-1; CDR3 protein: CASSTYWTSGTEAFF; CDR3 DNA: TGTGCCAGTAGTACCTATTGGACCAGCGGCACTGAAGCTTTCTTT
clone size: NA; V gene: TRBV7-3; D gene: TRBD2; J gene: TRBJ2-3; CDR3 protein: CASSLTGGRYTDTQYF; CDR3 DNA: TGTGCCAGCAGCTTAACGGGGGGGAGATACACAGATACGCAGTATTTT
clone size: NA; V gene: TRBV10-3; D gene: TRBD1; J gene: TRBJ1-4; CDR3 protein: CAIWTGLSEKLFF; CDR3 DNA: TGTGCCATCTGGACAGGGTTGAGCGAAAAACTGTTTTTT
clone size: NA; V gene: TRBV5-1; D gene: TRBD1; J gene: TRBJ1-2; CDR3 protein: CASSRDRGTGGYTF; CDR3 DNA: TGCGCCAGCAGCCGGGACAGGGGAACGGGGGGCTACACCTTC
clone size: NA; V gene: TRBV7-9; D gene: NA; J gene: TRBJ2-5; CDR3 protein: CASRGKGETQYF; CDR3 DNA: TGTGCCAGCAGAGGGAAAGGAGAGACCCAGTACTTC
clone size: NA; V gene: TRBV18; D gene: NA; J gene: TRBJ1-5; CDR3 protein: CASSPSASQPQHF; CDR3 DNA: TGTGCCAGCTCACCAAGTGCATCACAACCCCAGCATTTT
clone size: NA; V gene: TRBV12-3/TRBV12-4; D gene: NA; J gene: TRBJ2-5; CDR3 protein: CASSLQETQYF; CDR3 DNA: TGTGCCAGCAGTTTACAGGAGACCCAGTACTTC
clone size: NA; V gene: TRBV7-9; D gene: NA; J gene: TRBJ1-2; CDR3 protein: CASSQTTGLGYTF; CDR3 DNA: TGTGCCAGCAGCCAGACCACAGGGCTAGGCTACACCTTC
clone size: NA; V gene: TRBV6-5; D gene: NA; J gene: TRBJ1-3; CDR3 protein: CASSYSSARNTIYF; CDR3 DNA: TGTGCCAGCAGTTACAGCTCCGCAAGAAACACCATATATTTT
clone size: NA; V gene: TRBV3-1/TRBV3-2; D gene: NA; J gene: TRBJ2-5; CDR3 protein: CASSAGSWLETQYF; CDR3 DNA: TGTGCCAGCAGCGCAGGGAGTTGGTTGGAGACCCAGTACTTC
clone size: NA; V gene: TRBV7-2; D gene: NA; J gene: TRBJ2-2; CDR3 protein: CASSLRSRELFF; CDR3 DNA: TGTGCCAGCAGCTTAAGGAGTAGGGAGCTGTTTTTT
clone size: NA; V gene: TRBV4-2; D gene: TRBD2; J gene: TRBJ2-7; CDR3 protein: CASSHQVGTSGVYEQYF; CDR3 DNA: TGTGCCAGCAGCCACCAGGTGGGGACTAGCGGGGTCTACGAGCAGTACTTC
clone size: NA; V gene: TRBV6-6; D gene: TRBD1; J gene: TRBJ1-4; CDR3 protein: CASSYSDRENEKLFF; CDR3 DNA: TGTGCCAGCAGTTATTCGGACAGGGAGAATGAAAAACTGTTTTTT
clone size: NA; V gene: TRBV18; D gene: TRBD1; J gene: TRBJ1-1; CDR3 protein: CASSPGQGGTEAFF; CDR3 DNA: TGTGCCAGCTCCCCAGGACAGGGGGGCACTGAAGCTTTCTTT
clone size: NA; V gene: TRBV3-1/TRBV3-2; D gene: TRBD2; J gene: TRBJ2-5; CDR3 protein: CASRGGETQYF; CDR3 DNA: TGTGCCAGCAGGGGAGGGGAGACCCAGTACTTC
clone size: few; V gene: TRBV3-1/TRBV3-2; D gene: NA; J gene: TRBJ1-2; CDR3 protein: CASSPTSRGNYGYTF; CDR3 DNA: TGTGCCAGCAGCCCCACCTCGAGAGGGAACTATGGCTACACCTTC
clone size: NA; V gene: TRBV7-2; D gene: TRBD2; J gene: TRBJ2-7; CDR3 protein: CASSLGLAGGPEQYF; CDR3 DNA: TGTGCCAGCAGCTTGGGACTAGCGGGGGGGCCCGAGCAGTACTTC
clone size: once; V gene: TRBV7-9; D gene: NA; J gene: TRBJ1-5; CDR3 protein: CASSPVNSNQSQHF; CDR3 DNA: TGTGCCAGCAGCCCCGTTAATAGCAATCAGTCCCAGCATTTT
clone size: NA; V gene: TRBV15; D gene: NA; J gene: TRBJ2-3; CDR3 protein: CATKYSSTDTQYF; CDR3 DNA: TGTGCCACCAAGTATTCTAGCACAGATACGCAGTATTTT
clone size: NA; V gene: TRBV30; D gene: NA; J gene: TRBJ1-3; CDR3 protein: CAWGYSGNTIYF; CDR3 DNA: TGTGCCTGGGGTTACTCTGGAAACACCATATATTTT
clone size: NA; V gene: TRBV7-9; D gene: NA; J gene: TRBJ1-2; CDR3 protein: CASSWGLGDTNYGYTF; CDR3 DNA: TGTGCCAGCAGCTGGGGACTGGGGGACACCAACTATGGCTACACCTTC
clone size: once; V gene: TRBV11-2; D gene: TRBD1; J gene: TRBJ1-1; CDR3 protein: CASSLTGDTEAFF; CDR3 DNA: TGTGCCAGCAGTTTAACAGGGGACACTGAAGCTTTCTTT
clone size: once; V gene: TRBV4-1; D gene: NA; J gene: TRBJ1-1; CDR3 protein: CASSQVEGGTEAFF; CDR3 DNA: TGCGCCAGCAGCCAAGTAGAGGGGGGCACTGAAGCTTTCTTT
clone size: few; V gene: TRBV18; D gene: TRBD2; J gene: TRBJ2-1; CDR3 protein: CASSFSGDEQFF; CDR3 DNA: TGTGCCAGCTCATTTAGCGGGGATGAGCAGTTCTTC
clone size: once; V gene: TRBV30; D gene: NA; J gene: TRBJ2-6; CDR3 protein: CAWSAFGSGANVLTF; CDR3 DNA: TGTGCCTGGAGTGCCTTTGGCTCTGGGGCCAACGTCCTGACTTTC